The 24 T cell receptor beta chains presented below share a single source sample, sequenced in a study of T cells in women clearing cervical HPV infection. TCRdb's table, derived via immunoSEQ multiplex PCR, lists solely in-frame clones and lacks some. The table for this sample gives 30,000 or so clones. Sequenced material: blood buffy coat. The origin of the receptors is a woman aged 18 to 75 with a cervical HPV16 infection that either progressed to CIN3+ or cleared (not recorded which).

Remarks on this clone: The read terminates 3 residues before the CDR3 end, so the remaining end is supplied by the germline J gene. The chain carries TRBV29-1 and TRBJ2-1; D unresolved. V was pared by 4 bases and J by 0 bases, with 13 bases between. CDR3 length: 15 residues. Germline V gene data show CDR1 as SQVTM and CDR2 as ANQGSEA. The part of the CDR3 DNA that was read is TGCAGCGTTGTAAGAGTGGTCGGCTCCTACAATGAG. Amino acids: CSVVRVVGSYNE. The full CDR3 is CSVVRVVGSYNEQFF.

Of note for this clone: The missing CDR3 end, 3 residues past where the read stops, is filled in from the germline J gene. The rearrangement uses TRBV20-1 and TRBJ2-5; 8 nucleotides line up with TRBD1. V gave up 4 bases and J gave up 1 base; unmatched junction bases: 2. This CDR3 is 13 amino acids long. CDR1 DFQATT and CDR2 SNEGSKA come from the germline V gene (reference sequence). The CDR3 region is CSAKTGAQETQYF. Incomplete CDR3 DNA: TGCAGTGCTAAGACAGGGGCCCAAGAGACC.

Partial CDR3 DNA: TGTGCCAGCAGCTTAACAGGGATAGGCGGGGGTTCACCC. This codes for CASSLTGIGGGSP. The full CDR3 is CASSLTGIGGGSPLHF. This chain links TRBV7-3 with TRBJ1-6; D may be TRBD1 (5 bases). The CDR3 extends 3 residues past the end of the read, so its final part is completed from the germline J gene. V was pared by 0 bases and J by 9 bases, with 15 bases between. The CDR3 spans 16 residues. Germline V CDR1 and CDR2: SGHTA, FQGTGA.

Notes on this clone: Read sequence stops 3 residues before the CDR3 end, and the germline J gene provides the missing end. V and J are TRBV25-1 and TRBJ2-1, with D perhaps TRBD2 (6 bases). The ends were cut back, 10 bases at V and 9 bases at J, with 28 bases in the middle. CDR3 length: 16 residues. Germline CDR1 reads MGHDK; CDR2 reads SYGVNS. The sequenced part of the CDR3 DNA is TGTGCCACACACTCGGATGGTGGCGGGGTAAGGGTTGAG. As protein: CATHSDGGGVRVE. The full CDR3 protein is CATHSDGGGVRVEQFF.

CDR3 in amino acids: CASSEPLGMTSGEETQYF. The CDR3 bases that were read are TGTGCCAGCAGTGAACCGCTAGGTATGACTAGCGGGGAGGAGACC. The rearrangement uses TRBV6-1 and TRBJ2-5, with 11 bases aligning to TRBD2. The CDR3 extends 3 residues past the end of the read, so its final part is completed from the germline J gene. Germline V gene data show CDR1 as MNHNS and CDR2 as SASEGT. V shed 2 bases and J 5 bases; nucleotides not matched to a gene: 13. The CDR3 is 18 residues long.

To note about this clone: The read gets to within 3 residues of the CDR3 end, and the germline J gene fills in the rest. V gene TRBV7-3 combines with J gene TRBJ2-7, with D perhaps matching TRBD2 (6 bases). CDR1 is SGHTA and CDR2 is FQGTGA in the germline V gene. The CDR3 runs 14 residues. Trimming shortened V by 5 bases and J by 3 bases, and 14 bases separated the two germline ends. The DNA read from the CDR3 is TGTGCCAGCAGCCCCGCAGGGAGGAGCTACGAG. Its translation is CASSPAGRSYE. The full CDR3 protein reads CASSPAGRSYEQYF.

Remarks on this clone: Sequencing ends 3 residues short of the CDR3 end; the germline J gene provides the rest. The chain links TRBV27 to TRBJ2-2; no clear D gene. CDR1 and CDR2 from the germline V gene are MNHEY and SMNVEV (reference sequence). V shed 0 bases and J shed 1 base, with 3 bases lying between them. This CDR3 region has 14 residues. CDR3 sequence: CASSLSGNTGELFF. The sequenced CDR3 bases are TGTGCCAGCAGTTTATCAGGGAACACCGGGGAG.

Incomplete CDR3 DNA: TGTGCCAGCACCGACTACAATCGGGCCGAGAATGAG. The encoded protein is CASTDYNRAENE. The CDR3 reads in full as CASTDYNRAENEQFF. The chain combines TRBV5-5 with TRBJ2-1; D may be TRBD2 (5 bases). Read coverage stops 3 residues before the CDR3 terminus; the germline J gene supplies the remainder. Trimming cost V 6 bases and J 7 bases, with 20 bases left between them. Per germline, CDR1 SGHKS and CDR2 YYEKEE (reference sequence). CDR3 length: 15 residues.

As concerns this clone: The CDR3 end is not reached by the read, which stops 3 residues before it; the germline J gene fills it in. The chain carries TRBV19 and TRBJ2-2, with TRBD1 matching 8 bases. The CDR3 covers 15 residues. Looked up from germline, CDR1 is LNHDA and CDR2 is SQIVND (reference sequence). The V gene end was trimmed by 7 bases and the J gene end by 7 bases; junction bases not matched to a gene: 11. CDR3 protein: CASTPDREYGGELFF. The DNA read from the CDR3 is TGTGCCAGTACTCCGGACAGGGAGTATGGCGGGGAG.

As regards this clone: The read ends 3 residues shy of where the CDR3 ends; the end is completed using the germline J gene. The rearrangement links TRBV5-8 to TRBJ1-5; D is uncertain. V lost 2 bases to trimming and J lost 3 bases, with 9 bases between them. Germline CDR1 is SGHTS and CDR2 is YDEGEE. This CDR3 is 14 amino acids long. CDR3 amino acids: CASSLLPINQPQHF. The sequenced CDR3 bases are TGTGCCAGCAGCTTACTACCGATCAATCAGCCC.

On this clone itself: The read terminates 3 residues before the CDR3 end, so the remaining end is supplied by the germline J gene. The chain carries TRBV6-1 and TRBJ1-2; the match to TRBD1 covers 9 bases. Germline values: CDR1 MNHNS, CDR2 SASEGT. The V gene end was trimmed by 3 bases and the J gene end by 7 bases; junction bases not matched to a gene: 6. This CDR3 contains 14 residues. CDR3 DNA (partial): TGTGCCAGCAGTGAGGGACAGGGTGTCAGTGGC. Translation gives CASSEGQGVSG. The CDR3, in full, reads CASSEGQGVSGYTF.

As regards this clone: Sequencing ends 3 residues short of the CDR3 end; the germline J gene provides the rest. This rearrangement joins TRBV6-1 to TRBJ2-7, with TRBD2 identical over 7 bases. Germline V gives CDR1 MNHNS, CDR2 SASEGT. The CDR3 covers 15 residues. The J segment lost 2 bases and the V segment lost 1 base, leaving 5 bases of the junction unmatched. CDR3 bases read: TGTGCCAGCAGTGAAGAAGGCGGGAGTGCCTACGAG. Protein: CASSEEGGSAYE. The complete CDR3 protein is CASSEEGGSAYEQYF.

In the case of this clone: Read coverage stops 3 residues before the CDR3 terminus; the germline J gene supplies the remainder. The chain uses TRBV11-2 and TRBJ2-1; perhaps TRBD2 as D (5 bases). This CDR3 has 13 amino acids. Germline CDR1 and CDR2: SGHAT and FQNNGV. Trimming removed 2 bases from V and 4 bases from J, with 6 bases in between. The part of the CDR3 DNA that was read is TGTGCCAGCAGCTTACGCGGGTACAATGAG. This codes for CASSLRGYNE. The entire CDR3 sequence reads CASSLRGYNEQFF.

About this clone: Read coverage stops 3 residues before the CDR3 terminus; the germline J gene supplies the remainder. The chain links TRBV2 to TRBJ1-1, with D maybe TRBD1 (5 bases). Germline CDR1 and CDR2: SNHLY and FYNNEI. This CDR3 spans 15 amino acids. V lost 10 bases and J 2 bases, leaving 20 bases between the germline ends. The CDR3 sequence: CATILGRAFNTEAFF. The CDR3 bases that were read are TGTGCCACCATCCTGGGCAGGGCTTTTAACACTGAA.

About this clone: From the germline J gene comes the end of the CDR3, since the read stops 3 residues before it. This chain joins TRBV30 and TRBJ1-2, with TRBD1 matching over 8 bases. The CDR3 extends over 13 amino acids. The V and J ends lost 4 bases and 7 bases, in that order; junction bases with no gene match: 8. CDR1 GTSNPN and CDR2 SVGIG come from the germline V gene (reference sequence). The CDR3 DNA, read in part, is TGTGCCTGGACAGGGGGCGCGTACCTTGGC. Translated, it gives CAWTGGAYLG. The whole CDR3 reads CAWTGGAYLGYTF.

Points on this clone: The sequence runs out 3 residues before the end of the CDR3; the remainder is reconstructed from the germline J gene. The V gene is TRBV6-4, the J gene TRBJ2-1; 7 bases map to TRBD1. Trimming at V came to 4 bases and at J to 4 bases, leaving 4 bases not matched to a gene. The CDR3 consists of 14 residues. In germline, CDR1 is MRHNA, CDR2 SNTAGT. CDR3 region: CASSGGQEYNEQFF. The CDR3 bases that were read are TGTGCCAGCAGTGGCGGACAGGAGTACAATGAG.

Points on this clone: The read falls 3 residues short of the CDR3 end, and the missing part is taken from the germline J gene. V and J are TRBV9 and TRBJ2-5; 12 bases fit TRBD2. Germline V gene lookup returns CDR1 SGDLS and CDR2 YYNGEE. J gave up 5 bases and V 4 bases, and 6 bases lay outside the gene matches. The CDR3 totals 15 residues. This CDR3 reads CASSPLAGGGETQYF. The sequenced part of the CDR3 DNA is TGTGCCAGCAGCCCACTAGCGGGGGGAGGGGAGACC.

Comment on this clone: The CDR3 end lies 3 residues beyond the end of the read and is filled in from the germline J gene. The chain recombines TRBV4-1 with TRBJ1-3; D possibly corresponds to TRBD1 (5 bases). Trimming stripped 0 bases from V and 4 bases from J, with 10 bases between. CDR3 length: 15 residues. CDR1 is MGHRA, CDR2 YSYEKL, per germline. The CDR3 bases that were read are TGCGCCAGCAGCCAAGAGGGCAGGGTGGGAAACACC. It codes for CASSQEGRVGNT. In full, the CDR3 reads CASSQEGRVGNTIYF.

As to this clone: The CDR3 goes on 3 residues after the read ends, and that part is filled in from the germline J gene. The gene calls are TRBV3-1 (or the pseudogene TRBV3-2) and TRBJ2-7, with 9 bases lining up with TRBD2. Germline V gives CDR1 LGHDT, CDR2 YNNKEL (reference sequence). The CDR3 is 14 residues long. V trimming: 5 bases; J trimming: 2 bases; junction bases outside the gene matches: 4. CDR3 bases read: TGTGCCAGCAGCAACCTAGCGGGACCCTACGAG. As protein: CASSNLAGPYE. The whole CDR3 region reads CASSNLAGPYEQYF.

In regard to this clone: The read falls 3 residues short of the CDR3 end, and the missing part is taken from the germline J gene. The chain is built from TRBV20-1 and TRBJ2-7; 10 bases are a match to TRBD1. This CDR3 has 16 amino acids. Germline CDR1 is DFQATT and CDR2 is SNEGSKA (reference sequence). The junction had 9 bases not matched to a gene; V was cut back by 0 bases and J by 4 bases. The CDR3 bases that were read are TGCAGTGCTAGAGACCCAGCAGGGACAGGGGCTTACGAG. It translates to CSARDPAGTGAYE. The CDR3 as a whole reads CSARDPAGTGAYEQYF.

Concerning this clone itself: The missing CDR3 end, 3 residues past where the read stops, is filled in from the germline J gene. The chain uses TRBV11-2 and TRBJ2-7, with no clear D. The CDR3 runs to 13 residues. Trimming shortened V by 4 bases and J by 3 bases, and 10 bases separated the two germline ends. In germline, CDR1 is SGHAT, CDR2 FQNNGV. The DNA read from the CDR3 is TGTGCCAGCAGCTCCCTGGTGCGCTACGAG. It codes for CASSSLVRYE. The CDR3, in full, reads CASSSLVRYEQYF. Drawing the rest from reference TRBV11-2 and TRBJ2-7, the complete variable domain is EAGVAQSPRYKIIEKRQSVAFWCNPISGHATLYWYQQILGQGPKLLIQFQNNGVVDDSQLPKDRFSAERLKGVDSTLKIQPAKLEDSAVYLCASSSLVRYEQYFGPGTRLTVT.

With respect to this clone: The read finishes 3 residues shy of the CDR3 end, and the germline J gene is used to complete it. The gene calls are TRBV5-6 and TRBJ2-5; a possible D gene is TRBD2 (7 bases). Trimming cost V 0 bases and J 5 bases, with 14 bases left between them. In germline, CDR1 is SGHDT, CDR2 YYEEEE. The CDR3 contains 15 residues. Here the CDR3 reads CASSLVTGGRETQYF. The sequenced CDR3 bases are TGTGCCAGCAGCTTGGTAACGGGGGGCCGGGAGACC.

On this clone itself: Read data end 3 residues before the CDR3 end; the end is taken from the germline J gene. The V call is TRBV20-1, the J call TRBJ2-3; 11 bases agree with TRBD2. The CDR3 sequence is 14 residues long. CDR1 is DFQATT and CDR2 is SNEGSKA in the germline V gene (reference sequence). V gave up 6 bases and J gave up 1 base; unmatched junction bases: 3. CDR3 bases read: TGCAGTGCCGGACTAGCGGGTGGCACAGATACG. It translates to CSAGLAGGTDT. The CDR3 in full is CSAGLAGGTDTQYF.

Comment on this clone: The read terminates 3 residues ahead of where the CDR3 ends, so the germline J gene completes it. The chain links TRBV5-4 to TRBJ2-6; D gene unclear. The CDR3 length is 15 residues. Per the germline V gene, CDR1 is SGHNT and CDR2 is YYREEE (reference sequence). The V end was cut by 0 bases, the J end by 0 bases, with 4 bases between. The CDR3 protein is CASSLEGSGANVLTF. Partial CDR3 DNA: TGTGCCAGCAGCTTGGAGGGCTCTGGGGCCAACGTC. Using reference TRBV5-4 and TRBJ2-6 for the parts outside the CDR3, the full variable domain is ETGVTQSPTHLIKTRGQQVTLRCSSQSGHNTVSWYQQALGQGPQFIFQYYREEENGRGNFPPRFSGLQFPNYSSELNVNALELDDSALYLCASSLEGSGANVLTFGAGSRLTVL.